Below are 7 T cell receptor beta chains sequenced from a single sample in a study of shared clonotypes between healthy human individuals. Produced via immunoSEQ multiplex PCR; TCRdb's table is partial and in-frame only. The data contain some 1,600,000 clones, about 98% of them singletons. Sequenced sample: naive CD4+ T cells sorted from blood. As for subset: CD45RA+ positively selected. Source of these receptors: a young man in good health.

The chain is built from TRBV5-5 and TRBJ2-7, with a weak D call TRBD1 (6 bases). The CDR3 extends over 14 amino acids. Trimming removed 0 bases from V and 1 base from J, with 8 bases in between. Germline V gene lookup returns CDR1 SGHKS and CDR2 YYEKEE (reference sequence). The CDR3 loop is CASSLGQVSYEQYF. In DNA, the CDR3 is TGTGCCAGCAGCTTGGGACAGGTGTCCTACGAGCAGTACTTC.

This chain connects TRBV28 to TRBJ2-1, with D perhaps TRBD1 (5 bases). Germline CDR1 is MDHEN and CDR2 is SYDVKM. The CDR3 consists of 15 residues. V dropped 2 bases and J dropped 8 bases, with 16 bases sitting between them. CDR3 sequence: CASSLGAAGLHEQFF. Here the CDR3 DNA reads TGTGCCAGCAGTTTAGGGGCGGCAGGGCTGCATGAGCAGTTCTTC.

The genes are TRBV14 and TRBJ2-5; 9 positions match TRBD2. The germline V gene encodes CDR1 SGHDN and CDR2 FVKESK. V lost 2 bases and J lost 5; bases outside the gene matches: 6. The CDR3 extends over 15 amino acids. The CDR3 nucleotides are TGTGCCAGCAGCCAAAGGAGCGGGAGGCGTGAGACCCAGTACTTC. Its protein product is CASSQRSGRRETQYF.

The V gene is TRBV2, the J gene TRBJ2-2, with 8 bases lining up with TRBD1. The CDR3 spans 16 residues. In germline, CDR1 is SNHLY, CDR2 FYNNEI. With 6 bases clipped from V and 0 bases from J, the junction kept 6 bases outside the gene matches. Here the CDR3 reads CASSPQGASNTGELFF. The CDR3 bases are TGTGCCAGCAGCCCCCAGGGGGCCTCGAACACCGGGGAGCTGTTTTTT. Full variable domain (outside the CDR3, taken from reference TRBV2 and TRBJ2-2): EPEVTQTPSHQVTQMGQEVILRCVPISNHLYFYWYRQILGQKVEFLVSFYNNEISEKSEIFDDQFSVERPDGSNFTLKIRSTKLEDSAMYFCASSPQGASNTGELFFGEGSRLTVL.

V gene TRBV7-2 combines with J gene TRBJ2-5, with TRBD1 matching over 8 bases. V lost 8 bases and J lost 2; bases outside the gene matches: 7. From germline, CDR1 is SGHTA and CDR2 FQGNSA. This CDR3 is built from 14 residues. The CDR3 DNA sequence: TGTGCCAGCTTGAGGGACAGGTCACAAGAGACCCAGTACTTC. Its translation is CASLRDRSQETQYF. Using reference TRBV7-2 and TRBJ2-5 for the parts outside the CDR3, the full variable domain is GAGVSQSPSNKVTEKGKDVELRCDPISGHTALYWYRQSLGQGLEFLIYFQGNSAPDKSGLPSDRFSAERTGGSVSTLTIQRTQQEDSAVYLCASLRDRSQETQYFGPGTRLLVL.

As DNA, the CDR3 is TGTGCCAGCAGTTCCCCCTTTGGTGGCTACACCTTC. Its protein is CASSSPFGGYTF. This chain uses TRBV27 with TRBJ1-2; D gene uncertain. This CDR3 comprises 12 residues. V was shortened by 4 bases and J by 7 bases, with 10 bases between the two germline ends. Germline-derived CDR1 and CDR2 are MNHEY and SMNVEV (reference sequence).

The V and J genes are TRBV7-9 and TRBJ1-4; D is uncertain. The V end lost 5 bases, the J end lost 2 bases, and 15 bases lay between the germline ends. From germline, CDR1 is SEHNR and CDR2 FQNEAQ (reference sequence). The CDR3 sequence is 16 residues long. CDR3 loop: CASSPGEVPTNEKLFF. CDR3 nucleotides: TGTGCCAGCAGCCCAGGAGAGGTGCCCACTAATGAAAAACTGTTTTTT. Variable domain in full (rest from reference TRBV7-9 and TRBJ1-4): DTGVSQNPRHKITKRGQNVTFRCDPISEHNRLYWYRQTLGQGPEFLTYFQNEAQLEKSRLLSDRFSAERPKGSFSTLEIQRTEQGDSAMYLCASSPGEVPTNEKLFFGSGTQLSVL.